One and the same sample provided the 9 T cell receptor beta chains below, sequenced in a study of blood T cells in healthy people across ages. A second PCR of roughly 7 to 11 cycles used a sample-barcoded 5' primer and a J-beta primer mix. TCRdb ran MiXCR on the 5' RACE reads and lists one entry per CDR3 protein. This sample carries some 1.5 million distinct CDR3 sequences, about 42% of them seen once, and the ten largest clones take just over 4%. Material: blood. These receptor sequences come from a woman aged 18-29 years in good health.

The rearrangement links TRBV4-3 to TRBJ2-3; D is ambiguous. Germline V gene sequence: CDR1 LGHNA, CDR2 YSLEER. V lost 0 bases to trimming and J lost 2 bases, with 9 bases between them. The CDR3 covers 15 residues. CDR3 loop: CASSQDLGATDTQYF. CDR3 bases: TGCGCCAGCAGCCAAGATCTGGGCGCCACAGATACGCAGTATTTT.

This clonotype was detected a few times. CDR3 residues: CSARVAGGQTGELFF. CDR3 DNA sequence: TGCAGTGCTAGGGTCGCGGGAGGACAAACCGGGGAGCTGTTTTTT. The chain links TRBV20-1 to TRBJ2-2, with 8 bases identical to TRBD2. The CDR3 is made up of 15 amino acids. The ends lost 3 bases at V and 5 bases at J; junction bases unmatched: 8. Germline V gene sequence: CDR1 DFQATT, CDR2 SNEGSKA (reference sequence).

This clonotype has a handful of counts. This chain uses TRBV28 with TRBJ2-1; D may be TRBD2 (5 bases). CDR1 and CDR2 from the germline V gene are MDHEN and SYDVKM. Trimming shortened V by 3 bases and J by 0 bases, and 15 bases separated the two germline ends. CDR3 length: 17 residues. This CDR3 is CASSFLPSYSSYNEQFF. For the CDR3, the DNA is TGTGCCAGCAGTTTTTTACCTAGCTATAGCTCCTACAATGAGCAGTTCTTC.

This clonotype was detected only a few times. This chain connects TRBV6-6 to TRBJ1-6, with D unresolved. The CDR3 spans 13 residues. V was clipped by 6 bases and J by 5 bases, with 8 bases between them. CDR1 and CDR2 (germline): MNHNY, SVGAGI (reference sequence). The CDR3, as DNA: TGTGCCAGCAGAAAACTCGATAATTCACCCCTCCACTTT. Protein: CASRKLDNSPLHF.

With respect to this clonotype: The junction departs from germline at one end; a sequencing error may be responsible. The gene calls are TRBV25-1 and TRBJ2-1; D is perhaps TRBD2 (6 bases). CDR1 MGHDK and CDR2 SYGVNS come from the germline V gene. The CDR3 has 13 residues. The CDR3 here is CASSEGSSDEQFF. The CDR3 DNA reads as TGTGCTAGCAGTGAAGGGTCTAGCGATGAGCAGTTCTTC.

The rearrangement uses TRBV9 and TRBJ1-4; D unresolved. This CDR3 is built from 13 residues. The germline V gene encodes CDR1 SGDLS and CDR2 YYNGEE. With 3 bases removed from V and 8 bases from J, the gap between germline ends came to 11 bases. The CDR3 nucleotides are TGTGCCAGCAGCGGGTCCCTGGGGGAAAAACTGTTTTTT. Translating gives CASSGSLGEKLFF.

This clonotype turned up a few times. The chain recombines TRBV27 with TRBJ2-1; the D gene could be TRBD1 or TRBD2 (5 bases each). The CDR3 has 19 amino acids. Trimming removed 6 bases from V and 6 bases from J, with 30 bases in between. Germline V gene data show CDR1 as MNHEY and CDR2 as SMNVEV (reference sequence). The CDR3: CASSLTPYPRSGPINEQFF. Written as DNA, the CDR3 is TGTGCCAGCAGCCTAACCCCCTATCCACGGTCGGGGCCGATCAATGAGCAGTTCTTC.

The J gene is TRBJ1-4, the V gene TRBV18; TRBD1 is a possible D gene (5 bases). Germline V gene lookup returns CDR1 KGHSH and CDR2 LQKENI. The V end was cut by 1 base, the J end by 14 bases, with 14 bases between. CDR3 length equals 13 residues. The CDR3 DNA is TGTGCCAGCTCACCACGCGAGCACAAGGGGCTGTTTTTT. Its protein is CASSPREHKGLFF.

This clonotype was observed once. V is TRBV7-2 and J is TRBJ2-1; 7 nucleotides match TRBD2. J was trimmed by 10 bases and V by 2 bases; bases with no gene match: 2. The CDR3 totals 12 residues. Germline CDR1 reads SGHTA; CDR2 reads FQGNSA. The chain's CDR3 is CASSLRTREQFF. The CDR3 DNA reads TGTGCCAGCAGCTTAAGGACTAGAGAGCAGTTCTTC.